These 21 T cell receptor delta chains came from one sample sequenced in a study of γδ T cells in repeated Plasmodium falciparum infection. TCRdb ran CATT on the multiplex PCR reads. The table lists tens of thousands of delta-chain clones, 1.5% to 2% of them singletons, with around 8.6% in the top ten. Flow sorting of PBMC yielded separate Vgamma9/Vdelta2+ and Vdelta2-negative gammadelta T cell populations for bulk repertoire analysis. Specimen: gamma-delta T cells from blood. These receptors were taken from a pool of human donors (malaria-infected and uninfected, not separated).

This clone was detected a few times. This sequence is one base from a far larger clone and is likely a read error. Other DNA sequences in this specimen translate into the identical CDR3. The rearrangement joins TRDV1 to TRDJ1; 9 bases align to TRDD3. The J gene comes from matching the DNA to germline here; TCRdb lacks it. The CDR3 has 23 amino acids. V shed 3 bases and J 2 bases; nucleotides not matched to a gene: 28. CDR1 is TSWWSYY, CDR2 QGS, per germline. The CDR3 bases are TGTGCTCTTGGGGAGCTTGTAGATGTTCCTACCCCTTCCTGGGGGATCCTGACCGATAAACTCATCTTT. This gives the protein CALGELVDVPTPSWGILTDKLIF.

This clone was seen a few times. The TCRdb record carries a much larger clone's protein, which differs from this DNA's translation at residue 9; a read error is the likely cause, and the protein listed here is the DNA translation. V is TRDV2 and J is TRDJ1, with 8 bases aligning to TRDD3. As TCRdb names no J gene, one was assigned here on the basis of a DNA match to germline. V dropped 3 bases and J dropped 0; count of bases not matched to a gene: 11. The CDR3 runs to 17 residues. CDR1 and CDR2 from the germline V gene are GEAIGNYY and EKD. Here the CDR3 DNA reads TGTGCCTGTGACCCAGTACTGGGGGGTACCTACACCGATAAACTCATCTTT. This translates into CACDPVLGGTYTDKLIF.

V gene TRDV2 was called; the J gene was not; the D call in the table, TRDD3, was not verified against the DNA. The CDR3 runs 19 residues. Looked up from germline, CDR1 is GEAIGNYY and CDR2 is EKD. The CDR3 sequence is CACDTVSLLGVGDTDRPIF. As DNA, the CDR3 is TGTGCCTGCGACACCGTGTCCCTTCTGGGGGTCGGTGACACCGATAGGCCCATCTTT.

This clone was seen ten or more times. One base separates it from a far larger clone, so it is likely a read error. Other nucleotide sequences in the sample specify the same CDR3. The CDR3 nucleotides read TGTGCTCTTGGGGCTCTTCCCTTACTGGGGGTCAACACCGATAAACTCATCTTT. Its protein is CALGALPLLGVNTDKLIF. The V and J genes are TRDV1 and TRDJ1; 8 positions match TRDD3. The ends lost 4 bases at V and 0 bases at J; junction bases unmatched: 13. CDR1 is TSWWSYY, CDR2 QGS, per germline. This CDR3 spans 18 amino acids.

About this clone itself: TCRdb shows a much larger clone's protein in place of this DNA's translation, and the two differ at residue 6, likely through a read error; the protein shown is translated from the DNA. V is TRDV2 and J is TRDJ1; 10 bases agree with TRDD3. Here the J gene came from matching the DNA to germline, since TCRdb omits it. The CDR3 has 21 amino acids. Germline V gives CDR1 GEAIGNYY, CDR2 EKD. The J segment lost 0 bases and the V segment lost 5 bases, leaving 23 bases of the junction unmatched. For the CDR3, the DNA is TGTGCCTGTGTGAGGTCACCGGAACACAAGGGGGATACGGGGTACACCGATAAACTCATCTTT. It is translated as CACVRSPEHKGDTGYTDKLIF.

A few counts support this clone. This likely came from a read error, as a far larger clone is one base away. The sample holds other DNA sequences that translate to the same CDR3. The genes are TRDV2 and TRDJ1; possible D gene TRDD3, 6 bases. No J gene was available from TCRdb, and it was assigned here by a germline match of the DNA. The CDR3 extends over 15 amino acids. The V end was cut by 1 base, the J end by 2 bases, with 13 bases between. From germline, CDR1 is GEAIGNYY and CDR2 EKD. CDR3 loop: CACDTLIRRTDKLIF. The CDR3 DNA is TGTGCCTGTGACACATTGATACGGAGGACCGATAAACTCATCTTT.

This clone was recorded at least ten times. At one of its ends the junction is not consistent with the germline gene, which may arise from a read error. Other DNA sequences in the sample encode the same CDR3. CDR3 DNA sequence: TGTGCTCTTGGGGGAAGGAGATTCCAACGTACTGGGGGATACACAGATAAACTCATCTTT. It is translated as CALGGRRFQRTGGYTDKLIF. The J gene is TRDJ1, the V gene TRDV1, with TRDD3 matching 12 bases. The germline gives CDR1 TSWWSYY, CDR2 QGS. This CDR3 comprises 20 residues.

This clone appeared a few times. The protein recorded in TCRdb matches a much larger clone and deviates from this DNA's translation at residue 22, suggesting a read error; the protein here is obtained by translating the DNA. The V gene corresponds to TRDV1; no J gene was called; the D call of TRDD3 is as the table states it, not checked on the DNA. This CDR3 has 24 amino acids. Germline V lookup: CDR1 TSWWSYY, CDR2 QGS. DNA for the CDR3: TGTGCTCTTGGGAACCAGGCCTTCCTACTCCCTGGGGGATACCGGTTTCAGAACACCGATAAACGCATCTTT. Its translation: CALGNQAFLLPGGYRFQNTDKRIF.

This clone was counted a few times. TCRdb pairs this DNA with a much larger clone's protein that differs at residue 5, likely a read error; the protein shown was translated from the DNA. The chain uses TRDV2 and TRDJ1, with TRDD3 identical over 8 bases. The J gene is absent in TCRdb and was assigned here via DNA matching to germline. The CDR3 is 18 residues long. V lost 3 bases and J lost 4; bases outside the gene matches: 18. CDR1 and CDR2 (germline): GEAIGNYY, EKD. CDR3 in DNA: TGTGCCTGTGACGCTCTCCTACGTGAGTCACTGGGGGTCGATAAACTCATCTTT. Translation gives CACDALLRESLGVDKLIF.

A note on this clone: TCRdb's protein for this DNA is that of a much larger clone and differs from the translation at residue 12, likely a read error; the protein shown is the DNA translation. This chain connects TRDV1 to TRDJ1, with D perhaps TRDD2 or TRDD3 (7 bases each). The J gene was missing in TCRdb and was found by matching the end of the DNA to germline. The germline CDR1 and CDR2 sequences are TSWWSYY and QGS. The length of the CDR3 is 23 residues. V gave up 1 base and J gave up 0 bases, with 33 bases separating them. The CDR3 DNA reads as TGTGCTCTTGGGGAACATTGTTGTAGGCCTTCCTGCTCCTACGGGGGATACACCGATAAACTCATCTTT. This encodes CALGEHCCRPSCSYGGYTDKLIF.

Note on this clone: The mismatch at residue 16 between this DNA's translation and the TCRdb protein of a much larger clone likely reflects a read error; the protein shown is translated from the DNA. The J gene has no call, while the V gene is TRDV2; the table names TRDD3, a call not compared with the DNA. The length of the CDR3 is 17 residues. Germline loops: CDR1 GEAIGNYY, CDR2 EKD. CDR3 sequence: CACDSLQAGGHTDKLTF. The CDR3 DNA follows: TGTGCCTGTGACTCCCTGCAAGCGGGGGGGCACACCGATAAACTCACCTTT.

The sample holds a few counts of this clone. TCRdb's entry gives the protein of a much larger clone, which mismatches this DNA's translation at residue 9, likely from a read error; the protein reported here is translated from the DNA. The CDR3 sequence is CACDTVGTETDKLIF. CDR3 nucleotide sequence: TGTGCCTGTGACACAGTCGGTACTGAAACCGATAAACTCATCTTT. The chain has TRDV2 and TRDJ1; D not certain. Here the J gene was assigned by germline matching of the DNA, as TCRdb has none. The CDR3 runs to 15 residues. Trimming pared 1 base from V and 2 bases from J, leaving 13 bases between. Germline lookup yields CDR1 GEAIGNYY and CDR2 EKD.

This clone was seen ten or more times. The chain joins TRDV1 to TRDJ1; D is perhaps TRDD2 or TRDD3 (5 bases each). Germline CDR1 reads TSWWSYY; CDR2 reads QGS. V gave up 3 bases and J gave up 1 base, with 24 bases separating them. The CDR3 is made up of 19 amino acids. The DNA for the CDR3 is TGTGCTCTTGGGGACCCCCGGCCTTCTAATACTGGAGTCACCGATAAACTCATCTTT. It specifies CALGDPRPSNTGVTDKLIF.

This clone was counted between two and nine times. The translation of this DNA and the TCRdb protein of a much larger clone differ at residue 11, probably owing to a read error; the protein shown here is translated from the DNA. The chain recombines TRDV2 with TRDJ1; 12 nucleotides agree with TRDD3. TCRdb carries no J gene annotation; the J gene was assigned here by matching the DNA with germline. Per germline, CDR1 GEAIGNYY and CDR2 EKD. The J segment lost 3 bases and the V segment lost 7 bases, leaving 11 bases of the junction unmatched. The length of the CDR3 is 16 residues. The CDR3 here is CAWGFSYWGIPDKLIF. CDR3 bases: TGTGCCTGGGGATTCTCGTACTGGGGGATACCCGATAAACTCATCTTT.

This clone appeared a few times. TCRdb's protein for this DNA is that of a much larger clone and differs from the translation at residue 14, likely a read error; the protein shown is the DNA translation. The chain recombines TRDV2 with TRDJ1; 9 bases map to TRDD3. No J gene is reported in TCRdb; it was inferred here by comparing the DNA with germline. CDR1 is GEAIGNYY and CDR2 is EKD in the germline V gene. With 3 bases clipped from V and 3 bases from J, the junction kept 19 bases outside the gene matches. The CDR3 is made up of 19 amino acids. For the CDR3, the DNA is TGTGCCTGTGACTCTCTAACTGGGGGACAGACTGAGTACGCCGATAAACTCATCTTT. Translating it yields CACDSLTGGQTEYADKLIF.

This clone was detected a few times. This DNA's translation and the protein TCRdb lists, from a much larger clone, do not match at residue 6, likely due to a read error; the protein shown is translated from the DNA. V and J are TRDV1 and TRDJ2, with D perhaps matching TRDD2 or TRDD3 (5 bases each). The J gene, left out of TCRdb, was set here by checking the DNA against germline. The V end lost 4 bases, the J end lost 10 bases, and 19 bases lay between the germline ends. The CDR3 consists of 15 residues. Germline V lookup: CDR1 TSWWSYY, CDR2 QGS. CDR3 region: CALGVMGFPAGQLFF. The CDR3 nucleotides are TGTGCTCTTGGGGTCATGGGGTTTCCTGCGGGACAACTCTTCTTT.

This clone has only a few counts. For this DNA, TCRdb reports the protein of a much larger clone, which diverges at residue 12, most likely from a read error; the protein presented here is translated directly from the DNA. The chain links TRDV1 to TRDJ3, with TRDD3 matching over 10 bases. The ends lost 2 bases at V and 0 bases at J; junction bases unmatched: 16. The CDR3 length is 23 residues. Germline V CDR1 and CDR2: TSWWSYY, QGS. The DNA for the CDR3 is TGTGCTCTTGGGGAATCGGCGAACGACTGGGGGATGCCGAGCTCCTGGGACACCCGACAGATGTTTTTC. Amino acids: CALGESANDWGMPSSWDTRQMFF.

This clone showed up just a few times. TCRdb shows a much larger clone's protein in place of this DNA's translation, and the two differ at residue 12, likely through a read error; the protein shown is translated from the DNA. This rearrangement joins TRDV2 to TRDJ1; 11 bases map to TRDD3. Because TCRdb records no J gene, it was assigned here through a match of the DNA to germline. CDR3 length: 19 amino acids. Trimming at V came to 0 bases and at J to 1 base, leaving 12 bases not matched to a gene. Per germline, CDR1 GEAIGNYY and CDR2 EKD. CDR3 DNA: TGTGCCTGTGACACCCTGCCTCCTGGGGGATACAGAAGCACCGATAAACTCATCTTT. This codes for CACDTLPPGGYRSTDKLIF.

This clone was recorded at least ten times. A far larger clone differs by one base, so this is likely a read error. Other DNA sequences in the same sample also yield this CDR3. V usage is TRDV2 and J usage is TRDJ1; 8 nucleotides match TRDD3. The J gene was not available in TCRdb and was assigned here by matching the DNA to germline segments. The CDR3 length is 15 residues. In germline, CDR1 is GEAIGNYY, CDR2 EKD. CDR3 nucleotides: TGTGCCTGTGACGTACTGGGGGTTTACACTGATAAACTCATCTTT. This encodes CACDVLGVYTDKLIF.

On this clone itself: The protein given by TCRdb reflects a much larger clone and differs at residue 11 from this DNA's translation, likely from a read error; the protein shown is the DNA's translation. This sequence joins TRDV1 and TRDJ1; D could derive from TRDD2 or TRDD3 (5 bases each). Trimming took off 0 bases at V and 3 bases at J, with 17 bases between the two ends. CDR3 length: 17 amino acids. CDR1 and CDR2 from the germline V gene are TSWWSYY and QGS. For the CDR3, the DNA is TGTGCTCTTGGGGAACTAACTACCCTACTGGAACCCGATAAACTCATCTTT. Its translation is CALGELTTLLEPDKLIF.

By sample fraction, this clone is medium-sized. The CDR3: CALAVGLPTPLPLEQLIF. The CDR3 DNA sequence: TGTGCTCTTGCCGTCGGGCTTCCTACTCCCCTACCCCTAGAACAACTCATCTTT. V and J are TRDV1 and TRDJ1; TRDD2 matches at 8 bases. CDR3 length: 18 amino acids. The V segment lost 7 bases and the J segment 9 bases; nucleotides outside the gene matches: 25. Germline CDR1 reads TSWWSYY; CDR2 reads QGS.